This is a list of T cell receptor beta chains from one sample in a study of sequential checkpoint blockade in melanoma. Some clones are missing from TCRdb's copy, which holds only in-frame ones; the method was immunoSEQ multiplex PCR. The data hold 30,000 to 45,000 clones, with approximately 91% observed a single time. The sample was CD8+ T cells sorted from blood (inferred from file names), taken from a patient given nivolumab and ipilimumab in sequence. These receptors all stem from a human donor with melanoma. Both conserved end residues are part of each CDR3. D genes are given only for firm matches. Some rows mark clone size as missing; the rest say once, few, many or name a class of expanded clone.

v_gene	len	j_gene	d_gene	abundance	CDR3aa	CDR3nt
TRBV11-2	15	TRBJ2-7	TRBD1	.	CASSSDPGQYYEQYF	TGTGCCAGCAGCTCCGATCCGGGACAGTACTACGAGCAGTACTTC
TRBV9	17	TRBJ2-2	TRBD2	.	CASSPWGGTRNTGELFF	TGTGCCAGCAGCCCCTGGGGGGGGACTAGGAACACCGGGGAGCTGTTTTTT
TRBV7-6	12	TRBJ2-7	.	.	CAYSDGGGEQYF	TGTGCCTATTCCGATGGGGGCGGCGAGCAGTACTTC
TRBV13	13	TRBJ1-1	.	.	CASSLRGVTEAFF	TGTGCCAGCAGCTTACGGGGAGTCACTGAAGCTTTCTTT
TRBV7-9	14	TRBJ1-2	.	few	CASSLVGSLPGYTF	TGTGCCAGCAGCTTAGTGGGTAGCCTGCCCGGCTACACCTTC
TRBV28	15	TRBJ1-4	.	.	CASSLQGQLNEKLFF	TGTGCCAGCAGTTTACAAGGACAGCTAAATGAAAAACTGTTTTTT
TRBV30	11	TRBJ1-4	.	.	CAWSVSEKLFF	TGTGCCTGGAGTGTTAGTGAAAAACTGTTTTTT
TRBV13	16	TRBJ2-5	.	.	CASSPRGAGLRETQYF	TGTGCCAGCAGTCCCAGAGGCGCGGGGTTGAGGGAGACCCAGTACTTC
TRBV7-9	18	TRBJ2-7	.	once	CASSLRRGGESTGYEQYF	TGTGCCAGCAGCCTCCGGAGAGGCGGGGAGTCTACCGGCTACGAGCAGTACTTC
TRBV19	12	TRBJ1-1	.	.	CASNAGPDEAFF	TGTGCCAGTAATGCAGGGCCCGATGAAGCTTTCTTT
TRBV5-4	12	TRBJ2-1	.	.	CASSFTRNEQFF	TGTGCCAGCAGCTTTACTAGGAATGAGCAGTTCTTC
TRBV19	13	TRBJ1-5	TRBD1	.	CASGTGVVQPQHF	TGTGCCAGCGGTACAGGGGTAGTTCAGCCCCAGCATTTT
TRBV2	18	TRBJ2-1	TRBD2	.	CASSGWTSGGSSYNEQFF	TGTGCCAGCAGCGGCTGGACTAGCGGGGGGAGCTCCTACAATGAGCAGTTCTTC
TRBV27	15	TRBJ2-7	TRBD2	.	CASSSMGLSSDEQYF	TGTGCCAGCAGTTCCATGGGACTATCCAGCGACGAGCAGTACTTC
TRBV7-9	14	TRBJ1-1	.	.	CASSLVTENTEAFF	TGTGCCAGCAGCTTGGTGACAGAGAACACTGAAGCTTTCTTT
TRBV27	12	TRBJ1-5	.	.	CASSPGTQPQHF	TGTGCCAGCAGTCCGGGGACACAGCCCCAGCATTTT
TRBV27	16	TRBJ2-5	TRBD2	.	CASTPAGLAGAETQYF	TGTGCCAGCACCCCTGCGGGGCTAGCGGGAGCAGAGACCCAGTACTTC
TRBV7-9	15	TRBJ1-2	TRBD1	.	CASSLGPGTGNGYTF	TGTGCCAGCAGCTTAGGACCCGGGACAGGGAATGGCTACACCTTC
TRBV5-4	15	TRBJ2-2	.	once	CASSSDSTNTGELFF	TGTGCCAGCAGCTCCGACAGCACGAACACCGGGGAGCTGTTTTTT
TRBV7-9	16	TRBJ2-7	TRBD2	.	CASSPDPSGRYYEQYF	TGTGCCAGCAGCCCCGATCCTAGCGGGAGGTACTACGAGCAGTACTTC
TRBV27	13	TRBJ2-3	.	.	CASSLWGPDTQYF	TGTGCCAGCAGTTTATGGGGGCCGGATACGCAGTATTTT
TRBV9	14	TRBJ1-1	.	.	CASSVDRRDTEAFF	TGTGCCAGCAGCGTAGATCGGAGGGACACTGAAGCTTTCTTT
TRBV10-3	18	TRBJ2-1	TRBD2	once	CAISLPGLAESSYNEQFF	TGTGCCATCAGTTTACCGGGACTAGCAGAGAGCTCCTACAATGAGCAGTTCTTC
TRBV1	15	TRBJ2-1	.	.	CTSSLGTSGTGEQFF	TGCACCAGCAGCCTGGGGACTAGCGGGACTGGTGAGCAGTTCTTC
TRBV13	16	TRBJ2-5	TRBD2	.	CASSLGRGGRGKTQYF	TGTGCCAGCAGCTTAGGCCGGGGCGGGAGAGGGAAGACCCAGTACTTC
TRBV7-3	15	TRBJ2-1	.	.	CASSTGLLSYNEQFF	TGTGCCAGCAGCACGGGACTGCTCTCCTACAATGAGCAGTTCTTC
TRBV5-1	15	TRBJ2-7	TRBD2	.	CASSLGLAATYEQYF	TGCGCCAGCAGCTTGGGCCTAGCGGCTACCTACGAGCAGTACTTC
TRBV5-1	14	TRBJ2-2	.	.	CASSLVTNTGKLFF	TGCGCCAGCAGCTTGGTTACGAACACCGGGAAGCTGTTTTTT
TRBV7-3	15	TRBJ2-3	.	.	CASSSTTGWQDTQYF	TGTGCCAGCAGCTCCACGACGGGTTGGCAAGATACGCAGTATTTT
TRBV28	16	TRBJ2-7	TRBD2	.	CASSSPSGLSSYEQYF	TGTGCCAGCAGCTCGCCTAGCGGCCTGAGCTCCTACGAGCAGTACTTC
TRBV19	16	TRBJ1-5	TRBD1	.	CASSPEGQGSNQPQHF	TGTGCCAGTAGTCCCGAGGGACAGGGAAGCAATCAGCCCCAGCATTTT
TRBV4-2	14	TRBJ2-5	.	.	CASSQEDNQETQYF	TGTGCCAGCAGCCAAGAGGACAACCAAGAGACCCAGTACTTC
TRBV13	19	TRBJ2-2	TRBD2	.	CASSPVALAGGPGTGELFF	TGTGCCAGCAGCCCCGTTGCACTAGCGGGAGGGCCAGGCACCGGGGAGCTGTTTTTT
TRBV30	14	TRBJ2-1	.	.	CAWSVEGGYNEQFF	TGTGCCTGGAGTGTGGAGGGGGGGTACAATGAGCAGTTCTTC
TRBV6-1	15	TRBJ1-6	.	once	CASSVVEGEGSPLHF	TGTGCCAGCAGCGTAGTGGAGGGTGAGGGATCACCCCTCCACTTT
TRBV4-3	17	TRBJ2-3	TRBD2	.	CASSRSETSTYTDTQYF	TGCGCCAGCAGCCGATCAGAGACTAGCACCTACACAGATACGCAGTATTTT
TRBV7-6	16	TRBJ2-2	.	.	CASSFLLAMGAGELFF	TGTGCCAGCAGCTTCCTTCTAGCGATGGGGGCCGGGGAGCTGTTTTTT
TRBV13	14	TRBJ2-1	TRBD1	.	CASSSRDRTWEQFF	TGTGCCAGCAGCAGCCGGGACAGGACATGGGAGCAGTTCTTC
TRBV6-4	14	TRBJ2-1	TRBD2	few	CASSDGTSGNEQFF	TGTGCCAGCAGTGACGGGACTAGCGGGAATGAGCAGTTCTTC
TRBV30	16	TRBJ2-5	.	.	CAWSVGSWASQETQYF	TGTGCCTGGAGCGTAGGGAGTTGGGCTAGCCAAGAGACCCAGTACTTC
TRBV28	14	TRBJ2-1	.	once	CASSLTGSYNEQFF	TGTGCCAGCAGTTTAACTGGTTCCTACAATGAGCAGTTCTTC
TRBV25-1	13	TRBJ2-7	.	once	CASTPPVSYEQYF	TGTGCCAGCACTCCCCCGGTATCCTACGAGCAGTACTTC
TRBV28	18	TRBJ2-7	TRBD2	.	CASSAYGGVVTSTYEQYF	TGTGCCAGCAGTGCGTATGGGGGGGTTGTGACTAGCACCTACGAGCAGTACTTC
TRBV7-3	15	TRBJ2-7	.	.	CASSLWAGGGDEQYF	TGTGCCAGCAGCTTATGGGCTGGCGGAGGAGACGAGCAGTACTTC
TRBV6-1	15	TRBJ2-1	TRBD2	.	CASSERGLASNEQFF	TGTGCCAGCAGTGAGCGGGGACTAGCCTCCAATGAGCAGTTCTTC
TRBV30	14	TRBJ2-1	TRBD2	.	CACDGRLAVHEQFF	TGTGCCTGTGACGGTCGGCTAGCGGTCCATGAGCAGTTCTTC
TRBV19	14	TRBJ1-5	TRBD1	.	CATSTGLGNQPQHF	TGTGCCACCTCGACAGGGTTAGGCAATCAGCCCCAGCATTTT
TRBV11-2	15	TRBJ2-1	.	.	CASSRWGLEGNEQFF	TGTGCCAGCAGCCGTTGGGGTCTAGAGGGAAATGAGCAGTTCTTC
TRBV18	16	TRBJ2-7	.	.	CASSPPTASVAYEQYF	TGTGCCAGCTCACCACCGACGGCTAGCGTAGCCTACGAGCAGTACTTC
TRBV5-1	16	TRBJ2-5	TRBD2	.	CASSWLGVAGQETQYF	TGCGCCAGCAGCTGGCTCGGGGTAGCGGGACAAGAGACCCAGTACTTC
TRBV7-9	18	TRBJ2-3	.	.	CASSLAKIKPTGTDTQYF	TGTGCCAGCAGCTTAGCGAAGATAAAGCCGACAGGGACTGATACGCAGTATTTT
TRBV4-3	15	TRBJ2-1	TRBD1	.	CASSQDGQGRNEQFF	TGCGCCAGCAGCCAAGATGGACAGGGGAGGAATGAGCAGTTCTTC
TRBV7-2	14	TRBJ2-3	TRBD2	.	CASSSRLAGDTQYF	TGTGCCAGCAGCTCAAGACTAGCGGGGGATACGCAGTATTTT
TRBV7-6	18	TRBJ2-1	TRBD2	.	CASSLFYPGLAPNNEQFF	TGTGCCAGCAGCTTATTTTACCCGGGACTAGCGCCAAACAATGAGCAGTTCTTC
TRBV29-1	14	TRBJ2-2	TRBD2	.	CSVVLAGVGGELFF	TGCAGCGTTGTTCTAGCGGGAGTAGGCGGGGAGCTGTTTTTT